Given below is one T cell receptor beta chain in context. As yet, its antigen is unknown. This sample stems from a study of cytomegalovirus exposure and HLA in healthy donors. Points from the study as a whole: Several top significant clusters appeared, in a later analysis, to be linked to common viral pathogens. The study put 150 to 200 TCR beta chains on its list as cytomegalovirus-associated.

The CDR3 has 14 amino acids. The V gene end was trimmed by 3 bases and the J gene end by 4 bases; junction bases not matched to a gene: 5. The germline V gene encodes CDR1 GTSNPN and CDR2 SVGIG (reference sequence). 13 Jbeta primers and 60 Vbeta primers were used for the PCR. TCRdb's copy holds only in-frame clones and misses some; the assay was immunoSEQ multiplex PCR. The data contain approximately 130,000 clones, 75% to 85% of them seen just once; the ten biggest clones take up 1.8%. The chain couples TRBV30 to TRBJ2-1; TRBD2 aligns across 8 bases. Sequencing input: PBMCs. The receptor comes from a female donor in good health and CMV-seropositive. The CDR3 DNA follows: TGTGCCTGGAGATTCACTAGCGGATACAATGAGCAGTTCTTC. It translates to CAWRFTSGYNEQFF. The variable domain in full, with the rest retrieved from reference TRBV30 and TRBJ2-1, is SQTIHQWPATLVQPVGSPLSLECTVEGTSNPNLYWYRQAAGRGLQLLFYSVGIGQISSEVPQNLSASRPQDRQFILSSKKLLLSDSGFYLCAWRFTSGYNEQFFGPGTRLTVL.